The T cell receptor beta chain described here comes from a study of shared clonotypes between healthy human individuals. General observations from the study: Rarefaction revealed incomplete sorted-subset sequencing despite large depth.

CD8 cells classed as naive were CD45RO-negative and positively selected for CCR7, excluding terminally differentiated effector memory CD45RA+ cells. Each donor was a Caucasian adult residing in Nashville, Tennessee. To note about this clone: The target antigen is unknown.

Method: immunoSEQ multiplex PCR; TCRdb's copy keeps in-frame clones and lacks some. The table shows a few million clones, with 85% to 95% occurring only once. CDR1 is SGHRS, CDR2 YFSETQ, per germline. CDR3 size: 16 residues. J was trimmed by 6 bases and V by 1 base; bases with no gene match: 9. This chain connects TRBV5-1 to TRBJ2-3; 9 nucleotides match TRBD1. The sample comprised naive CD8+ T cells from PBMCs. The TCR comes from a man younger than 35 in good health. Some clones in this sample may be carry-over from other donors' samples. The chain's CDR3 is CASSLTYRGPYDTQYF. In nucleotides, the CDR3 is TGCGCCAGCAGCTTGACCTACAGGGGGCCCTATGATACGCAGTATTTT. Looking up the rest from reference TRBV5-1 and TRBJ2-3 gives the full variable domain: KAGVTQTPRYLIKTRGQQVTLSCSPISGHRSVSWYQQTPGQGLQFLFEYFSETQRNKGNFPGRFSGRQFSNSRSEMNVSTLELGDSALYLCASSLTYRGPYDTQYFGPGTRLTVL.